This TCR beta chain was identified during a study of early T cells in non-severe SARS-CoV-2 infection. This clonotype has ten or more counts. The CDR3 runs to 12 residues. The junction had 8 bases not matched to a gene; V was cut back by 10 bases and J by 6 bases. Germline V gives CDR1 MGHDK, CDR2 SYGVNS. TCRdb redid the calling of the 5' RACE reads with MiXCR, one entry per CDR3 protein. The sample records approximately 100,000 distinct CDR3 sequences, about 14% being singletons. This sequence originates from an adult who was a healthcare worker with PCR-confirmed SARS-CoV-2 infection or an uninfected control (not recorded which). The sample taken for sequencing was whole blood. The chain recombines TRBV25-1 with TRBJ1-1, with 7 bases fitting TRBD1. The CDR3: CATEGQSSEAFF. For the CDR3, the DNA is TGTGCCACCGAGGGACAGTCTTCTGAAGCTTTCTTT.